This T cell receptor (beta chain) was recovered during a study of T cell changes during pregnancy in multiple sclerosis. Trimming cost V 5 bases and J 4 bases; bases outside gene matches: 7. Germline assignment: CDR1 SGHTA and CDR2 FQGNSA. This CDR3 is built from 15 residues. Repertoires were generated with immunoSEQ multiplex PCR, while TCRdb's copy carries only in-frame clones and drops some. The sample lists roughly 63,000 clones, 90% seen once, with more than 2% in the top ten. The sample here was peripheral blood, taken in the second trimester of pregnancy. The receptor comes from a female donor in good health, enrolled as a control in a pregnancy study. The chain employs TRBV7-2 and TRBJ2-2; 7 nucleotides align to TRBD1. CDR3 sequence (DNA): TGTGCCAGCAGCCGACAGGGTGCGGGCACCGGGGAGCTGTTTTTT. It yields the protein CASSRQGAGTGELFF.